The sequence of this TCR beta chain was determined in a study of T cell responses to AZD1222 COVID-19 vaccine. The method was immunoSEQ multiplex PCR; TCRdb's version includes in-frame clones alone and lacks a portion of them. The profile covers about 140,000 clones, with approximately 89% appearing a single time and roughly 1.2% taken by the ten largest. Remarks on this clone: Its antigen is currently unknown.

The length of the CDR3 is 14 residues. CDR1 is MNHEY and CDR2 is SVGAGI in the germline V gene. Trimming cost V 7 bases and J 2 bases; bases outside gene matches: 7. General study points: At 160-218 and 743-854, vaccine-associated CD4 TCRs were dominant, and they spanned spike. Clonal diversity was possibly underestimated, and white British individuals and females predominated among donors. Repertoire sampling was restricted to post-peak T cell response timepoints. Baseline antibody screening turned up just a handful of seropositive AZD1222 recipients.

This receptor was identified in an adult who received the AZD1222 COVID-19 vaccine. V is TRBV6-5 and J is TRBJ2-5; 7 bases are a match to TRBD2. Specimen: peripheral blood, collected 28 days after the second AZD1222 dose. For the CDR3, the DNA is TGTGCCAGCACCTCCTTGGGGGGGCAAGAGACCCAGTACTTC. Its translation is CASTSLGGQETQYF.